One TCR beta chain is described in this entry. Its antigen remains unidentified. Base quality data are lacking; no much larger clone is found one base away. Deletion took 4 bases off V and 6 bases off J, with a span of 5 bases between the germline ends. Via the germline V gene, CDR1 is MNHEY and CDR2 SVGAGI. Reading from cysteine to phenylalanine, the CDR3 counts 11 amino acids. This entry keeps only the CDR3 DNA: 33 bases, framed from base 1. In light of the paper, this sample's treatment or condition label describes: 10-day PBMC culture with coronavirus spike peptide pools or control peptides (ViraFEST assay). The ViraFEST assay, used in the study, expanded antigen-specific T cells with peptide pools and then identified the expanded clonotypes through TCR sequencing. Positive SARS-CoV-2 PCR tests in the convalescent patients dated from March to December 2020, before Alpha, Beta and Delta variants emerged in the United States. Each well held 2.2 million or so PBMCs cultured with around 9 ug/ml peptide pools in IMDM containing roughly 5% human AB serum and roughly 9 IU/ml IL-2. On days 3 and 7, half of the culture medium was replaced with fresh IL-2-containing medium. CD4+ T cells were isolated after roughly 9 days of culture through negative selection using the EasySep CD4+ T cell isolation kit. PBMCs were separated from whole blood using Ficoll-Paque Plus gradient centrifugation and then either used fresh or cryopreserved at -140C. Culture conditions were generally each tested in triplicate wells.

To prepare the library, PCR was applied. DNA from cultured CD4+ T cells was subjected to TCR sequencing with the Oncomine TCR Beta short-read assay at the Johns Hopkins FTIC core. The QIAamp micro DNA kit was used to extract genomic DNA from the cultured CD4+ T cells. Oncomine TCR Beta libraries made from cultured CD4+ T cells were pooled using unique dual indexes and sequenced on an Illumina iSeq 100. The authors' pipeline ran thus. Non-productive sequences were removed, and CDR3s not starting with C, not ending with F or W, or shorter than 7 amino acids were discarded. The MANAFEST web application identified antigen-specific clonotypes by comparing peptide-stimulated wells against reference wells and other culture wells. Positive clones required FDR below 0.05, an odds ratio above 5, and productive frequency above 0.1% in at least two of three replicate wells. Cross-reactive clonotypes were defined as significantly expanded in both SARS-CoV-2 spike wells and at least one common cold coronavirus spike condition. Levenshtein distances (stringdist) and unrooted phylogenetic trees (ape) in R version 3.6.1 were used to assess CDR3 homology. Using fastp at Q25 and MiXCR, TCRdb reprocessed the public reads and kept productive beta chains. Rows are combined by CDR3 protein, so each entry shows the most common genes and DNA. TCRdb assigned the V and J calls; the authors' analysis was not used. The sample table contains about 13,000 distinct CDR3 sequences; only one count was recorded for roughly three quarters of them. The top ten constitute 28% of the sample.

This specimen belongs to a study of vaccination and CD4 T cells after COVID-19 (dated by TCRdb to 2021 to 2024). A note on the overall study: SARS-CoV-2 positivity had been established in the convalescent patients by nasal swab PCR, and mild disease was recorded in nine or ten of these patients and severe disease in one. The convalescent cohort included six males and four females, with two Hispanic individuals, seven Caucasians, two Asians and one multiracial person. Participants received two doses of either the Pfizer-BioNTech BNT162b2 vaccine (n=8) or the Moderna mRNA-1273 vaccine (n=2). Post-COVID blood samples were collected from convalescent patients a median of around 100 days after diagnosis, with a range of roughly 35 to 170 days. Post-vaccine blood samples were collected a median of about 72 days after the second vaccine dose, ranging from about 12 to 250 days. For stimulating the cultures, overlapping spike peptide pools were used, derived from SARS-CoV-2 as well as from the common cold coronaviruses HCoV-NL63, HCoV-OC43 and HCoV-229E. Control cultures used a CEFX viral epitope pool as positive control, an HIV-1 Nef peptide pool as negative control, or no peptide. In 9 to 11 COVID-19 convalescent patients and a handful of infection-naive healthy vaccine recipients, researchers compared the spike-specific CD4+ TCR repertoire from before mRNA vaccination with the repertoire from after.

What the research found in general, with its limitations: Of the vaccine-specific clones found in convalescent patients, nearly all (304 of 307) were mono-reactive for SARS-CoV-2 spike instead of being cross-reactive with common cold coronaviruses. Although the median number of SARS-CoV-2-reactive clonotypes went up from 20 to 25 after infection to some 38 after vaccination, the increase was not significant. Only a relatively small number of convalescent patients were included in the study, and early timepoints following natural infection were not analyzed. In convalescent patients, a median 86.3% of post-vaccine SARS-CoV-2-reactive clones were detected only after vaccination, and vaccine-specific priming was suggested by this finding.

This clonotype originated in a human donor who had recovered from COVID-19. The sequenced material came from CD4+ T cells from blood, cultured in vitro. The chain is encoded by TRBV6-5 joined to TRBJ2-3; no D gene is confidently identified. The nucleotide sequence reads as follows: TGTGCCAGCAGTTCCAGGGATACGCAGTATTTT. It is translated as CASSSRDTQYF.